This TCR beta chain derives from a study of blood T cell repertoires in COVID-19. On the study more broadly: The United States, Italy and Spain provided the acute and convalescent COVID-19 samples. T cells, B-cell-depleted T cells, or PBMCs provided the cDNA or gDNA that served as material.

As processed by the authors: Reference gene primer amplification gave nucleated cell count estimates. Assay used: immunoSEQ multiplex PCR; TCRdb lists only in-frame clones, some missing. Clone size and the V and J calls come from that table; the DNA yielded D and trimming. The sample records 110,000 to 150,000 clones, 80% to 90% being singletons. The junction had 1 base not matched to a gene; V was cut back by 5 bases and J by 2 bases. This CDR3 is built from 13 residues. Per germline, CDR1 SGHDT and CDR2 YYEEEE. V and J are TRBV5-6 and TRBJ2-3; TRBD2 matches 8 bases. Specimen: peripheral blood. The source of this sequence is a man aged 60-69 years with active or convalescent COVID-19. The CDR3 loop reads CASSSGTTDTQYF. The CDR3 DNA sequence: TGTGCCAGCAGTAGCGGGACCACAGATACGCAGTATTTT.